These T cell receptor beta chains were read from a single sample in a study of beta chain features in type 1 diabetes. Assay used: immunoSEQ multiplex PCR; TCRdb lists only in-frame clones, some missing. Of 120,000 to 150,000 clones in the sample, 48% are singletons; the top ten hold under 0.5%. Source material: Tregs from blood. Receptor source: a man aged 18 to 35 in good health. The CDR3 runs from the conserved cysteine through the conserved F or W. The D gene is left open where the match is weak. Expanded clones are given a class, and other clones once, few, many or no size at all.

CDR3	DNA	D	V	J	size
CASSISGRTSGPSYEQYF	TGTGCCAGCAGCATAAGCGGCCGTACTAGCGGGCCCTCCTACGAGCAGTACTTC	TRBD2	TRBV7-2	TRBJ2-7	few
CATQYQETQYF	TGTGCCACACAGTACCAAGAGACCCAGTACTTC	.	TRBV10-3	TRBJ2-5	.
CASNPDRSTDTQYF	TGTGCCAGTAATCCGGACAGAAGCACAGATACGCAGTATTTT	.	TRBV19	TRBJ2-3	.
CASTHRGNEKLFF	TGTGCCTCCACCCACAGGGGGAATGAAAAACTGTTTTTT	TRBD1	TRBV7-2	TRBJ1-4	once
CASSFGTGTYEQYF	TGTGCCAGCAGCTTCGGGACAGGGACCTACGAGCAGTACTTC	TRBD1	TRBV7-2	TRBJ2-7	.
CASRTGALSYEQYF	TGCGCCAGCAGAACAGGGGCCCTCTCCTACGAGCAGTACTTC	TRBD1	TRBV10-2	TRBJ2-7	.
CASSGASGTGTGELFF	TGCGCCAGCAGCGGCGCTAGCGGGACTGGCACCGGGGAGCTGTTTTTT	TRBD2	TRBV5-1	TRBJ2-2	.
CASSSSDRGGVKAFF	TGTGCCAGCAGCTCATCGGACAGGGGAGGGGTTAAAGCTTTCTTT	TRBD1	TRBV7-2	TRBJ1-1	.
CASSPQAGDSEAFF	TGTGCCAGCTCACCACAGGCAGGGGATTCTGAAGCTTTCTTT	.	TRBV18	TRBJ1-1	.
CASTLGLAQTSTDTQYF	TGTGCCAGCACCCTGGGACTAGCGCAAACTAGCACAGATACGCAGTATTTT	TRBD2	TRBV7-9	TRBJ2-3	.
CASSFTPGEQYF	TGTGCCAGCAGCTTTACCCCGGGCGAGCAGTACTTC	.	TRBV7-2	TRBJ2-7	few
CASSPTGGRETQYF	TGTGCCAGCTCACCGACCGGGGGTCGGGAGACCCAGTACTTC	.	TRBV18	TRBJ2-5	few
CASSLAQAGLSYEQYF	TGTGCCAGCAGCTTAGCCCAAGCGGGGCTCTCCTACGAGCAGTACTTC	TRBD2	TRBV7-2	TRBJ2-7	.
CASSLGTGLAFYTQYF	TGTGCCAGCAGCTTAGGGACGGGACTAGCCTTCTATACGCAGTATTTT	TRBD2	TRBV7-2	TRBJ2-3	once
CASSYSSDQPQHF	TGTGCCAGCAGTTATTCGTCGGATCAGCCCCAGCATTTT	.	TRBV6-5	TRBJ1-5	once
CASSSGFYGYTF	TGTGCCAGCAGTTCAGGGTTCTATGGCTACACCTTC	.	TRBV6-5	TRBJ1-2	.
CASSDRTSLGQYF	TGCGCCAGCAGTGACCGGACTAGTCTCGGGCAGTACTTC	TRBD2	TRBV10-2	TRBJ2-5	once
CASRAGLRYEQYF	TGTGCCAGCAGGGCGGGACTCCGCTACGAGCAGTACTTC	.	TRBV7-2	TRBJ2-7	few
CAWTGQGGLLYGYTF	TGTGCCTGGACGGGACAGGGAGGTCTACTCTATGGCTACACCTTC	TRBD1	TRBV30	TRBJ1-2	.
CASSILGQGPDTQYF	TGCGCCAGCAGCATACTGGGACAGGGGCCAGATACGCAGTATTTT	TRBD1	TRBV5-1	TRBJ2-3	.
CAWNGQGYNEQFF	TGTGCCTGGAATGGACAGGGGTACAATGAGCAGTTCTTC	TRBD1	TRBV30	TRBJ2-1	.
CASSRDRVYSYNSPLHF	TGTGCCAGCAGCCGGGACAGGGTTTACTCCTATAATTCACCCCTCCACTTT	TRBD1	TRBV7-9	TRBJ1-6	.
CASSRGDTGISEAFF	TGTGCCAGCAGCCGAGGGGATACAGGGATCAGCGAAGCTTTCTTT	.	TRBV6-5	TRBJ1-1	.
CASRGTGGRQFF	TGTGCCAGCAGGGGGACAGGGGGCAGGCAGTTCTTC	TRBD1	TRBV28	TRBJ2-1	.
CASSSGQGGETQYF	TGTGCCAGCAGCTCAGGGCAGGGTGGTGAGACCCAGTACTTC	.	TRBV5-6	TRBJ2-5	.
CASSSSYQPQHF	TGTGCCAGCTCCTCGTCGTATCAGCCCCAGCATTTT	.	TRBV28	TRBJ1-5	.
CASSMARNTEAFF	TGTGCCAGTAGTATGGCCCGGAACACTGAAGCTTTCTTT	.	TRBV19	TRBJ1-1	.
CASSLTGPVYGYTF	TGTGCCAGCAGCCTGACAGGGCCCGTCTATGGCTACACCTTC	TRBD1	TRBV7-8	TRBJ1-2	few
CASSRRGEQFF	TGTGCCAGCAGCCGTAGGGGTGAGCAGTTCTTC	.	TRBV4-2	TRBJ2-1	.
CASSPQGARQYF	TGTGCCAGCAGCCCTCAGGGGGCTCGGCAGTACTTC	TRBD1	TRBV7-9	TRBJ2-7	.
CASSLWASPNTEAFF	TGTGCCAGCAGTTTATGGGCCTCCCCAAACACTGAAGCTTTCTTT	.	TRBV27	TRBJ1-1	.
CASSVRVRETQYF	TGTGCCAGCAGCGTACGGGTCCGGGAGACCCAGTACTTC	.	TRBV7-2	TRBJ2-5	few
CASSLSTGTGRNSPLHF	TGTGCCAGCAGCTTAAGCACCGGGACAGGGAGAAATTCACCCCTCCACTTT	TRBD1	TRBV7-9	TRBJ1-6	.
CASSLSVAYEQYF	TGTGCCAGCAGCTTAAGCGTAGCCTACGAGCAGTACTTC	.	TRBV7-9	TRBJ2-7	.
CASRLVRFDTQYF	TGTGCCAGCAGACTAGTGAGGTTCGATACGCAGTATTTT	.	TRBV28	TRBJ2-3	once